A selection of T cell receptor beta chains follows, all from one sample in a study of blood T cell repertoires in COVID-19. Clones were sequenced by immunoSEQ multiplex PCR, and TCRdb holds only the in-frame ones, with some missing. In the table there are 140,000 to 150,000 clones, just under 80% of which are singletons. The sequencing sample was made of peripheral blood. The receptors were sampled from a woman aged 55-69 years with acute or convalescent COVID-19. Each CDR3 is given with its conserved first and last residue. Each record gives: V gene, clone size, D gene, J gene, CDR3 protein, CDR3 DNA. A D gene is named only where the DNA matches it firmly. Clone size is given for some rows only: seen once, a few or many times, or a class if the clone is expanded.

TRBV18,.,.,TRBJ1-2,CASSPKLGGYTF,TGTGCCAGCTCACCAAAACTTGGTGGCTACACCTTC
TRBV11-2,.,TRBD1,TRBJ2-7,CASSPNDRVYEQYF,TGTGCCAGCAGCCCAAACGACAGGGTCTACGAGCAGTACTTC
TRBV27,once,.,TRBJ1-4,CASSWQGPNEKLFF,TGTGCCAGCAGTTGGCAGGGCCCTAATGAAAAACTGTTTTTT
TRBV4-1,.,.,TRBJ1-2,CASSQAMYERDGYTF,TGCGCCAGCAGCCAAGCGATGTATGAGAGAGATGGCTACACCTTC
TRBV24-1,.,TRBD2,TRBJ2-2,CATRTSGSTGELFF,TGTGCCACCAGGACTAGCGGGAGCACCGGGGAGCTGTTTTTT
TRBV30,.,.,TRBJ1-5,CAWSARGRSNQPQHF,TGTGCCTGGAGTGCCCGGGGGAGAAGCAATCAGCCCCAGCATTTT
TRBV5-1,.,TRBD1,TRBJ2-1,CASSSLRTGTGIGNEQFF,TGCGCCAGCAGCTCGCTCCGGACAGGTACGGGAATAGGGAATGAGCAGTTCTTC
TRBV3-1/TRBV3-2,.,.,TRBJ1-5,CASSQVSGNQPQHF,TGTGCCAGCAGCCAAGTTTCCGGCAATCAGCCCCAGCATTTT
TRBV4-1,.,.,TRBJ2-7,CASSQDASATYEQYF,TGCGCCAGCAGCCAAGATGCTAGCGCGACCTACGAGCAGTACTTC
TRBV5-6,once,.,TRBJ2-4,CASSPPGARGDIQYF,TGTGCCAGCAGCCCCCCGGGAGCAAGAGGGGACATTCAGTACTTC
TRBV28,few,TRBD1,TRBJ2-7,CASSLLQGAGLGGEQYF,TGTGCCAGCAGTTTACTTCAGGGGGCGGGATTGGGAGGCGAGCAGTACTTC
TRBV11-2,once,.,TRBJ2-2,CASSLEGVYTGELFF,TGTGCCAGCAGCCTGGAAGGGGTGTACACCGGGGAGCTGTTTTTT
TRBV6-5,.,.,TRBJ1-1,CASSYRTVNTEAFF,TGTGCCAGCAGTTACCGGACAGTGAACACTGAAGCTTTCTTT
TRBV30,.,TRBD2,TRBJ2-3,CACDKRGVTDTQYF,TGTGCCTGCGACAAACGGGGGGTGACAGATACGCAGTATTTT
TRBV15,.,.,TRBJ1-3,CATSRDPHPLEGNTIYF,TGTGCCACCAGCAGAGATCCCCACCCCTTAGAGGGAAACACCATATATTTT
TRBV7-8,.,TRBD1,TRBJ2-7,CASSSPGQGYEQYF,TGTGCCAGCAGCTCCCCGGGACAGGGCTACGAGCAGTACTTC
TRBV19,.,TRBD1,TRBJ2-1,CASRAGTGTEREQFF,TGTGCCAGTAGAGCCGGGACAGGGACCGAACGTGAGCAGTTCTTC
TRBV27,.,TRBD1,TRBJ2-1,CASSRTRDRGPHEQFF,TGTGCCAGCAGTCGCACCCGGGACAGGGGTCCCCATGAGCAGTTCTTC
TRBV10-1,few,TRBD2,TRBJ2-5,CASSESRGVGETQYF,TGCGCCAGCAGTGAGTCGCGGGGGGTAGGGGAGACCCAGTACTTC
TRBV6-5,.,.,TRBJ1-6,CASTTRGFLNSPLHF,TGTGCCAGCACTACGAGAGGCTTTCTGAATTCACCCCTCCACTTT
TRBV5-6,.,.,TRBJ1-3,CASSLGHGSGNTIYF,TGTGCCAGCAGCTTGGGCCACGGGTCCGGAAACACCATATATTTT
TRBV27,.,.,TRBJ2-1,CASSLSQLRSNEQFF,TGTGCCAGCAGTTTATCGCAACTTAGATCCAATGAGCAGTTCTTC
TRBV6-1,.,.,TRBJ2-4,CASSEGASGIFRGSKNIQYF,TGTGCCAGCAGTGAGGGGGCCAGCGGGATATTTCGAGGGTCCAAAAACATTCAGTACTTC
TRBV5-5,.,TRBD1,TRBJ1-2,CASSWDRGPWGYTF,TGTGCCAGCAGCTGGGACAGGGGGCCCTGGGGCTACACCTTC
TRBV19,.,.,TRBJ2-5,CASSTQAHQYF,TGTGCCAGTAGCACACAGGCGCACCAGTACTTC
TRBV9,.,TRBD1,TRBJ1-3,CASSPHIRGDGNTIYF,TGTGCCAGCAGCCCCCACATCAGGGGGGACGGAAACACCATATATTTT
TRBV29-1,.,.,TRBJ2-3,CSVYRTSTDTQYF,TGCAGCGTATATCGGACTAGCACAGATACGCAGTATTTT
TRBV3-1/TRBV3-2,.,TRBD1,TRBJ2-5,CASSQDVGQGARETQYF,TGTGCCAGCAGCCAAGATGTGGGACAGGGGGCGCGAGAGACCCAGTACTTC
TRBV5-5,few,.,TRBJ2-2,CASSFSGTGELFF,TGTGCCAGCAGTTTTAGCGGCACCGGGGAGCTGTTTTTT
TRBV5-4,.,.,TRBJ1-1,CASSLGQTMNTEAFF,TGTGCCAGCAGCTTAGGACAGACCATGAACACTGAAGCTTTCTTT
TRBV10-2,few,TRBD2,TRBJ2-7,CASRLGLASYEQYF,TGCGCCAGCAGGCTCGGACTAGCATCCTACGAGCAGTACTTC
TRBV3-1/TRBV3-2,.,.,TRBJ2-5,CASSPGLRSGTQYF,TGTGCCAGCAGCCCTGGACTCAGATCGGGGACCCAGTACTTC
TRBV4-1,.,.,TRBJ1-1,CASSRLSQGEGRNTEAFF,TGCGCCAGCAGCCGCTTATCACAGGGAGAAGGAAGGAACACTGAAGCTTTCTTT
TRBV7-8,few,TRBD1,TRBJ1-2,CASSLNRGLGYGYTF,TGTGCCAGCAGCTTAAACAGGGGGCTAGGCTATGGCTACACCTTC
TRBV9,.,TRBD2,TRBJ2-3,CASSPHGGSGTDTQYF,TGTGCCAGCAGCCCTCACGGGGGGAGTGGGACAGATACGCAGTATTTT
TRBV15,.,.,TRBJ2-1,CATSRDPGTSETEQFF,TGTGCCACCAGCAGAGATCCCGGGACTTCAGAAACTGAGCAGTTCTTC
TRBV28,.,TRBD1,TRBJ2-5,CASSVYRFGTGGQETQYF,TGTGCCAGCAGTGTCTACCGGTTCGGGACAGGGGGGCAAGAGACCCAGTACTTC
TRBV27,.,TRBD1,TRBJ1-5,CASSSDRDRGGKGQPQHF,TGTGCCAGCAGTTCGGACCGGGACAGGGGGGGAAAGGGTCAGCCCCAGCATTTT
TRBV4-1,.,.,TRBJ2-5,CASSQVPGGETQYF,TGCGCCAGCAGCCAGGTCCCCGGAGGAGAGACCCAGTACTTC
TRBV30,few,TRBD2,TRBJ2-1,CAWTLGASGSDEQFF,TGTGCCTGGACCCTAGGGGCTAGCGGGAGCGATGAGCAGTTCTTC
TRBV7-2,.,.,TRBJ2-1,CASSLVHKTYNEQFF,TGTGCCAGCAGCTTAGTGCACAAAACCTACAATGAGCAGTTCTTC
TRBV10-1,.,TRBD2,TRBJ2-1,CASSESRLAGLYNEQFF,TGCGCCAGCAGTGAGTCGAGGCTAGCGGGGCTATACAATGAGCAGTTCTTC
TRBV3-1/TRBV3-2,.,TRBD1,TRBJ2-7,CASSRQGGRGKQYF,TGTGCCAGCAGTCGACAAGGGGGCAGGGGAAAGCAGTACTTC
TRBV5-4,once,TRBD1,TRBJ1-2,CASNGQGEDYGYTF,TGTGCCAGCAATGGTCAGGGGGAGGACTATGGCTACACCTTC
TRBV30,.,.,TRBJ1-5,CAWSSKTGVNQPQHF,TGTGCCTGGAGTTCCAAGACGGGGGTAAATCAGCCCCAGCATTTT
TRBV11-3,few,.,TRBJ2-1,CASSLISKSGEIEQFF,TGTGCCAGCAGTCTTATTAGCAAGAGTGGCGAGATTGAGCAGTTCTTC
TRBV6-5,.,TRBD1,TRBJ1-6,CASSLRDSLLHF,TGTGCCAGCAGTCTCCGGGACAGTCTCCTCCACTTT
TRBV23-1,.,.,TRBJ2-7,CASRRWGVDGQYF,TGCGCCAGCAGAAGGTGGGGGGTTGATGGGCAGTACTTC
TRBV18,.,TRBD1,TRBJ2-1,CASSTGQVGGNEQFF,TGTGCCAGCTCGACGGGACAGGTGGGGGGAAATGAGCAGTTCTTC
TRBV27,.,TRBD1,TRBJ2-5,CASRSSGTGGRETQYF,TGTGCCAGCAGATCATCCGGGACAGGGGGCAGAGAGACCCAGTACTTC
TRBV6-6,.,.,TRBJ2-7,CASSDTYEQYF,TGTGCCAGCAGCGACACCTACGAGCAGTACTTC
TRBV2,.,TRBD2,TRBJ2-1,CARSLAGSYNEQFF,TGTGCCAGATCCTTAGCGGGATCCTACAATGAGCAGTTCTTC
TRBV5-1,.,TRBD1,TRBJ2-7,CASSLGQGAYEQYF,TGCGCCAGCAGCTTAGGACAGGGTGCCTACGAGCAGTACTTC
TRBV11-2,.,.,TRBJ1-2,CASSLEHYGYTF,TGTGCCAGCAGCTTAGAACATTATGGCTACACCTTC
TRBV5-3,.,.,TRBJ1-2,CARSPAGPNYGYTF,TGTGCCAGAAGCCCCGCAGGGCCTAACTATGGCTACACCTTC
TRBV19,.,TRBD2,TRBJ2-5,CASSIRREGRETQYF,TGTGCCAGTAGTATCCGCAGGGAGGGTAGGGAGACCCAGTACTTC
TRBV11-2,.,TRBD1,TRBJ1-4,CASSPRQGPFYPTNEKLFF,TGTGCCAGCAGCCCCCGACAGGGCCCCTTTTATCCAACTAATGAAAAACTGTTTTTT